This T cell receptor (beta chain) derives from a study of blood T cell repertoires in COVID-19. Study in general: Sites in the United States, Italy and Spain provided acute and convalescent COVID-19 samples. Sources were T cells, B-cell-depleted T cells, or PBMCs; the material itself was cDNA or gDNA.

This clone is a singleton in its sample. Per the study methods: How many nucleated cells were present was estimated from reference gene primer amplification. Measured with immunoSEQ multiplex PCR; TCRdb has only the in-frame clones, and not every one. V and J calls and clone size are given by that table; D and trimming were obtained from the DNA. The sample records hundreds of thousands of clones, around four fifths being singletons. The receptor's source is a woman older than 75 with acute or convalescent COVID-19. Input material: peripheral blood.

The DNA for the CDR3 is TGTGCCACGAGACAAGCTCGTCTCACCGGGGAGCTGTTTTTT. As protein: CATRQARLTGELFF. The V gene is TRBV4-2, the J gene TRBJ2-2, with D hard to call. There are 14 residues in the CDR3. V was trimmed by 10 bases and J by 4 bases, leaving 16 bases between them. Germline CDR1 is LGHNA and CDR2 is YNFKEQ.